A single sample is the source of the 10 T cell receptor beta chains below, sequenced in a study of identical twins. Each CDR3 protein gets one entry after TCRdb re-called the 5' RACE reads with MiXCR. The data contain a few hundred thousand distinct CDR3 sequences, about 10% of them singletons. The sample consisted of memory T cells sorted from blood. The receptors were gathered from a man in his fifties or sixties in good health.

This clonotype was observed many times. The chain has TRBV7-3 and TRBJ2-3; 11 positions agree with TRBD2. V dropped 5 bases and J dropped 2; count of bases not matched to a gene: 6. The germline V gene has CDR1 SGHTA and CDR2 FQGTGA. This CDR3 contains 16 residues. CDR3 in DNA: TGTGCCAGCAGCCCCCGACTAGCGGGGTCCACAGATACGCAGTATTTT. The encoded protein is CASSPRLAGSTDTQYF.

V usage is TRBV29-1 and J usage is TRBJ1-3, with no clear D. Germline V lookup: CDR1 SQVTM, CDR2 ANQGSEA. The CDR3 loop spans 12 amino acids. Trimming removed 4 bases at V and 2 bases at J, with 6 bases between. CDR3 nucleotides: TGCAGCGTTGTTCAGGCTGGAAACACCATATATTTT. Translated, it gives CSVVQAGNTIYF.

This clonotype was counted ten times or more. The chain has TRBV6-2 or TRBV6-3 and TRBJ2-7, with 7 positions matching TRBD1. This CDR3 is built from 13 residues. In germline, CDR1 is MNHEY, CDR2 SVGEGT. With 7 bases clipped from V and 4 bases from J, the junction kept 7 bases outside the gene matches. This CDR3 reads CASTGDRGYEQYF. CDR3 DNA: TGTGCCAGCACCGGGGACAGAGGGTACGAGCAGTACTTC.

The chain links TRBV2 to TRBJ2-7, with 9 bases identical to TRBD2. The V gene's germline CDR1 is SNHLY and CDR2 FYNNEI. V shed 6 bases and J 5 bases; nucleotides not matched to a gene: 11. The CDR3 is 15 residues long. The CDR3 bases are TGTGCCAGCAGAGCCCCGAGCGGGAGGAACCACGAGCAGTACTTC. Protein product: CASRAPSGRNHEQYF.

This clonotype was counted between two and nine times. CDR3 DNA sequence: TGTGCCAGCAGGCCTAGCGGGAAAGAGACCCAGTACTTC. This sequence encodes CASRPSGKETQYF. The chain carries TRBV6-1 and TRBJ2-5; 9 bases are shared with TRBD2. This CDR3 has 13 amino acids. With 6 bases clipped from V and 3 bases from J, the junction kept 2 bases outside the gene matches. CDR1 MNHNS and CDR2 SASEGT come from the germline V gene.

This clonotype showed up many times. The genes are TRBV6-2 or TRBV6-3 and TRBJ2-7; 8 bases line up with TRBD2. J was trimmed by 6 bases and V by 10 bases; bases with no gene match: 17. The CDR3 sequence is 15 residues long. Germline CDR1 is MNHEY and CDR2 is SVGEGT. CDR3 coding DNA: TGTGCCACGACGGATGGGAGCGGGAGTAGGAGCGAGCAGTACTTC. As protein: CATTDGSGSRSEQYF.

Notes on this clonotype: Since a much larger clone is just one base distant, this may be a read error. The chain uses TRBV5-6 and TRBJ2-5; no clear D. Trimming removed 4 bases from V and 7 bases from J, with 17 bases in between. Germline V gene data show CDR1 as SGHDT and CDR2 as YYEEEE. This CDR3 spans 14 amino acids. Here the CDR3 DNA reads TGTGCCAGCAGCCCATGGACCGGTGAAGCGACCCAGTACTTC. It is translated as CASSPWTGEATQYF.

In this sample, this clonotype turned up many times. The CDR3 region is CASSRQTNQPQHF. DNA for the CDR3: TGTGCCAGCTCACGACAGACTAATCAGCCCCAGCATTTT. V is TRBV18 and J is TRBJ1-5; D is possibly TRBD1 (5 bases). V lost 4 bases and J 4 bases, leaving 8 bases between the germline ends. The CDR3 extends over 13 amino acids. From germline, CDR1 is KGHSH and CDR2 LQKENI.

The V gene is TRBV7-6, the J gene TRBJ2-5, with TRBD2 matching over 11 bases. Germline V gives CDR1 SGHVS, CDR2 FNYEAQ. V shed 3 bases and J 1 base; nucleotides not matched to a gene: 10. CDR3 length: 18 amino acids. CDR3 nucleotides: TGTGCCAGCAGCTTCCCCCTGACTAGCGGGACGCTCCAAGAGACCCAGTACTTC. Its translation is CASSFPLTSGTLQETQYF.

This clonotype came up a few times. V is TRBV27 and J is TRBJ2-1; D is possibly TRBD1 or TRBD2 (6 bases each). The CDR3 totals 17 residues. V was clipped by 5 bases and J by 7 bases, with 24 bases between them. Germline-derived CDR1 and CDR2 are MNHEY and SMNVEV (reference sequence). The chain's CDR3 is CASSPRFGGQSGNEQFF. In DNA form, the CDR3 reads TGTGCCAGCAGTCCCCGTTTCGGGGGCCAATCGGGGAATGAGCAGTTCTTC.